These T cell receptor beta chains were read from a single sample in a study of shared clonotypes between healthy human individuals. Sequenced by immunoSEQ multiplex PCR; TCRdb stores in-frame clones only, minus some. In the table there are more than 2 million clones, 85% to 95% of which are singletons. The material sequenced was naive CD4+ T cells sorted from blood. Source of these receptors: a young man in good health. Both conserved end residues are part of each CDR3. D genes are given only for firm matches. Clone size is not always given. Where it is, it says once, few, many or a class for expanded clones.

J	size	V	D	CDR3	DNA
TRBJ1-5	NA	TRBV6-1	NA	CASRDSVHSNQPQHF	TGTGCCAGCAGGGACAGCGTTCATAGCAATCAGCCCCAGCATTTT
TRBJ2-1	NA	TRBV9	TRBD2	CASSAWETSGSYNEQFF	TGTGCCAGCAGCGCATGGGAGACTAGCGGGAGCTACAATGAGCAGTTCTTC
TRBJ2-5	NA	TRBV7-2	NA	CASSLGGQETQYF	TGTGCCAGCAGCTTAGGGGGCCAAGAGACCCAGTACTTC
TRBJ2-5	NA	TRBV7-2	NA	CASSLVGMAETQYF	TGTGCCAGCAGCTTAGTCGGAATGGCGGAGACCCAGTACTTC
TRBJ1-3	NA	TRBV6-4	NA	CASRGSLGSGNTIYF	TGTGCCAGCAGAGGTTCACTCGGATCCGGAAACACCATATATTTT
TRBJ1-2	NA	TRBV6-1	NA	CASGGVAGHYGYTF	TGTGCCTCGGGGGGGGTGGCCGGGCATTATGGCTACACCTTC
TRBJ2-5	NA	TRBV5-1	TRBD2	CASSPGASGNSQETQYF	TGCGCCAGCAGCCCGGGGGCTAGCGGGAACTCCCAAGAGACCCAGTACTTC
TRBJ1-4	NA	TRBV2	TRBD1	CASKGTVNEKLFF	TGTGCCAGCAAGGGGACAGTTAATGAAAAACTGTTTTTT
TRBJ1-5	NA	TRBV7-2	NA	CASSLGAWDQPQHF	TGTGCCAGCAGCTTAGGGGCTTGGGATCAGCCCCAGCATTTT
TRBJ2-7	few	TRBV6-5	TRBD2	CASSPGTSYHEQYF	TGTGCCAGCAGCCCCGGGACTAGTTACCACGAGCAGTACTTC
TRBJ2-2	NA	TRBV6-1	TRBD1	CASSPTGGSTGELFF	TGTGCCAGTTCCCCCACAGGGGGAAGTACCGGGGAGCTGTTTTTT
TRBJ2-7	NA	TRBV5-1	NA	CASSLGRDYEQYF	TGCGCCAGCAGCTTGGGACGCGACTACGAGCAGTACTTC
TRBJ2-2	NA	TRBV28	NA	CASSLSSGLTGELFF	TGTGCCAGCAGTTTGTCCAGCGGGCTCACCGGGGAGCTGTTTTTT
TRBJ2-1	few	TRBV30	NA	CAWSSSSYNEQFF	TGTGCCTGGAGTTCTAGCTCCTACAATGAGCAGTTCTTC
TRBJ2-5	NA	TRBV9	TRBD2	CASSRGLVETQYF	TGTGCCAGCAGCCGGGGACTAGTAGAGACCCAGTACTTC
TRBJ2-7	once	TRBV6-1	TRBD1	CASSEQGAGEQYF	TGTGCCAGCAGTGAACAGGGGGCAGGGGAGCAGTACTTC
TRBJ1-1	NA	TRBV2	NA	CASRSGGVGTEAFF	TGTGCCAGCAGGTCGGGGGGGGTTGGGACTGAAGCTTTCTTT
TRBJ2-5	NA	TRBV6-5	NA	CASSSVETQYF	TGTGCCAGCAGTTCGGTCGAGACCCAGTACTTC
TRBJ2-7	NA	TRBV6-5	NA	CASSYSGAAGSYEQYF	TGTGCCAGCAGTTACTCGGGGGCAGCCGGATCCTACGAGCAGTACTTC
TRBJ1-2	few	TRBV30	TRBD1	CAWSIRDRKGNGYTF	TGTGCCTGGAGTATTAGGGACAGGAAAGGTAACGGCTACACCTTC
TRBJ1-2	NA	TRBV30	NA	CAWAGQTGGYTF	TGTGCCTGGGCCGGACAGACTGGAGGCTACACCTTC
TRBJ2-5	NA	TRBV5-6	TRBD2	CASSSSGRSSETQYF	TGTGCCAGCAGCTCTAGCGGGAGGTCCTCCGAGACCCAGTACTTC
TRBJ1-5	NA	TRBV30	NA	CAWSPPAERGQPQHF	TGTGCCTGGAGTCCCCCAGCGGAGCGGGGTCAGCCCCAGCATTTT
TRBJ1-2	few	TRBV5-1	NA	CASSLGYGYTF	TGCGCCAGCAGCTTGGGGTATGGCTACACCTTC
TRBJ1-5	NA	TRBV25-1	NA	CASSRDANQPQHF	TGTGCCAGCAGTCGGGACGCTAATCAGCCCCAGCATTTT
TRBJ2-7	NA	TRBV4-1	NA	CASRLGTQGAHSEQYF	TGCGCCAGCAGACTTGGGACCCAGGGAGCCCATAGCGAGCAGTACTTC
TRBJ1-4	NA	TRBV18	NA	CASASGTNEKLFF	TGTGCCAGCGCATCCGGGACTAATGAAAAACTGTTTTTT